This T cell receptor (beta chain) stems from a study of T cell changes during pregnancy in multiple sclerosis. As to this clone: Other DNA sequences in the sample encode the same CDR3.

Produced via immunoSEQ multiplex PCR; TCRdb's table is partial and in-frame only. The repertoire has some 94,000 clones, around 93% of them found once; the top ten carry around 1.8%. Germline assignment: CDR1 MNHNS and CDR2 SASEGT. The CDR3 has 14 amino acids. V dropped 5 bases and J dropped 0 bases, with 11 bases sitting between them. The sequences come from peripheral blood, collected in the first trimester of pregnancy. This chain connects TRBV6-1 to TRBJ2-7, with D maybe TRBD1 (6 bases). This TCR came from a female donor in good health, enrolled as a control in a pregnancy study. The CDR3: CASSPRGSSYEQYF. CDR3 DNA sequence: TGTGCCAGCAGTCCGAGGGGGAGCTCCTACGAGCAGTACTTC.